These 9 T cell receptor beta chains were sequenced from one sample in a study of cytomegalovirus exposure and HLA in healthy donors. Primers: 60 Vbeta forward and 13 Jbeta reverse. Data came from immunoSEQ multiplex PCR; TCRdb stores just in-frame clones and leaves some out. The sample holds more than 150,000 clones, around 72% seen once. The sequenced sample was PBMCs. All receptors derive from a woman aged 40-49 years in good health and CMV-seropositive.

This rearrangement joins TRBV6-1 to TRBJ2-7; 9 nucleotides align to TRBD2. V shed 8 bases, J shed 7 bases, and the junction held 9 bases outside the gene matches. Germline-derived CDR1 and CDR2 are MNHNS and SASEGT. CDR3 size: 13 residues. The CDR3 sequence: CASGSGGPGEQYF. In nucleotides, the CDR3 is TGTGCCAGCGGGAGCGGGGGGCCCGGTGAGCAGTACTTC.

The chain joins TRBV21-1 to TRBJ2-5; TRBD2 reflects the table's D call only, with no check against the DNA. TRBV21-1 is an annotated pseudogene. This CDR3 is 16 amino acids long. The CDR3 region is CASNPAPARVQETQYF. DNA of the CDR3: TGTGCCAGCAACCCAGCGCCGGCCCGCGTGCAAGAGACCCAGTACTTC.

The J gene is TRBJ1-1, the V gene TRBV30; 9 bases match TRBD1. The CDR3 sequence is 13 residues long. The V gene end was trimmed by 5 bases and the J gene end by 4 bases; junction bases not matched to a gene: 5. CDR1 and CDR2 from the germline V gene are GTSNPN and SVGIG (reference sequence). CDR3 in amino acids: CAWLGDRATEAFF. CDR3 DNA: TGTGCCTGGTTGGGGGACAGGGCCACTGAAGCTTTCTTT.

This clone was observed a handful of times. The CDR3 DNA reads as TGTGCCAGCAGCGTAGCTCCGGGATACGAGCAGTACTTC. Residues: CASSVAPGYEQYF. This chain links TRBV9 with TRBJ2-7; possibly TRBD2 for D (5 bases). This CDR3 contains 13 residues. Trimming removed 0 bases at V and 4 bases at J, with 8 bases between. In germline, CDR1 is SGDLS, CDR2 YYNGEE.

The genes are TRBV13 and TRBJ1-3; D is perhaps TRBD1 (5 bases). The CDR3 extends over 14 amino acids. The V end was cut by 3 bases, the J end by 2 bases, with 8 bases between. CDR1 and CDR2 (germline): PRHDT, FYEKMQ (reference sequence). The CDR3, as DNA: TGTGCCAGCAGCTTCTCAGGGACTGGAAACACCATATATTTT. The encoded protein is CASSFSGTGNTIYF.

The chain recombines TRBV27 with TRBJ2-1, with TRBD1 as a possible D gene (6 bases). Germline V gene sequence: CDR1 MNHEY, CDR2 SMNVEV (reference sequence). The CDR3 covers 15 residues. Trimming removed 6 bases from V and 10 bases from J, with 22 bases in between. CDR3 in amino acids: CASSRPGTNLGEQFF. CDR3 sequence (DNA): TGTGCCAGCAGCCGTCCCGGGACAAACCTGGGAGAGCAGTTCTTC.

This chain uses TRBV28 with TRBJ1-6; no clear D gene. The CDR3 covers 11 residues. Germline CDR1 MDHEN, CDR2 SYDVKM. V lost 3 bases, J lost 14 bases, and 8 bases lay in between. The CDR3: CASSFTGALHF. The CDR3 DNA reads TGTGCCAGCAGTTTTACCGGGGCCCTCCACTTT.

The chain carries TRBV25-1 and TRBJ1-2; 7 nucleotides align to TRBD1. There are 12 residues in the CDR3. V lost 10 bases and J lost 6; bases outside the gene matches: 8. Germline values: CDR1 MGHDK, CDR2 SYGVNS. The CDR3 DNA reads as TGTGCCACTGCGGACAGGCGCGATGGCTACACCTTC. It yields the protein CATADRRDGYTF.

This chain uses TRBV4-2 with TRBJ1-2, with 7 bases lining up with TRBD1. V trimming: 0 bases; J trimming: 7 bases; junction bases outside the gene matches: 5. The CDR3 covers 14 residues. Germline V CDR1 and CDR2: LGHNA, YNFKEQ. The chain's CDR3 is CASSQDPAGGGYTF. The CDR3 coding sequence is TGTGCCAGCAGCCAAGATCCTGCAGGGGGTGGCTACACCTTC.